The rows below give T cell receptor beta chains drawn from one sample of a study of PD-1 blockade in classical Hodgkin lymphoma. The protocol was immunoSEQ multiplex PCR, while the TCRdb copy is restricted to in-frame clones and leaves out a portion. The sample consists of approximately 99,000 clones, roughly 81% of them appearing once. The sample here was peripheral blood mononuclear cells (PBMCs), taken before the second cycle of nivolumab. The receptors stem from a human donor with classical Hodgkin lymphoma. The CDR3 runs from the conserved cysteine through the conserved F or W. The size entry is marked missing in some rows and otherwise reads once, few, many or a size class.

size	J	V	CDR3
NA	TRBJ1-5	TRBV7-2	CASSSHGQPQHF
NA	TRBJ2-1	TRBV7-2	CASSGLGLAGVNYNEQFF
NA	TRBJ2-2	TRBV5-1	CASSILSGSAGELFF
few	TRBJ2-2	TRBV5-4	CASSLAAGAQGELFF
NA	TRBJ2-2	TRBV28	CASSHPGWGLDDTGELFF
NA	TRBJ2-1	TRBV5-1	CASSLGQDYNEQFF
NA	TRBJ2-7	TRBV7-2	CASSLVSVYEQYF
NA	TRBJ2-3	TRBV11-3	CASSLSLGGTQYF
NA	TRBJ2-1	TRBV7-2	CASSLEAGLYNEQFF
once	TRBJ2-5	TRBV7-8	CASSPGRLQETQYF
few	TRBJ1-4	TRBV25-1	CASSNRERANEKLFF
NA	TRBJ1-1	TRBV7-2	CASSLDRVVAEAFF
NA	TRBJ1-1	TRBV20-1	CSARENTEAFF
NA	TRBJ2-1	TRBV11-2	CASSLVPPGGHNEQFF
NA	TRBJ2-1	TRBV5-1	CASSATSGVEQFF
NA	TRBJ1-5	TRBV6-5	CASSLGDNQPQHF
NA	TRBJ2-1	TRBV30	CAWSVGGSVPEQFF
few	TRBJ1-5	TRBV5-1	CASSLGQHQPQHF
NA	TRBJ2-1	TRBV13	CASSSSMGRGSYNEQFF
NA	TRBJ2-2	TRBV27	CASTPFAGPFANTGELFF
NA	TRBJ2-5	TRBV5-6	CASSLWGETQYF
NA	TRBJ2-7	TRBV9	CASSVDGVGSYEQYF
NA	TRBJ1-3	TRBV11-2	CASSSTTISGNTIYF
NA	TRBJ2-7	TRBV6-5	CATSRGSYEQYF
few	TRBJ1-5	TRBV7-9	CASSLAGVDSNQPQHF
NA	TRBJ1-3	TRBV6-5	CASSYPSGAGNTIYF
NA	TRBJ1-5	TRBV2	CASSDDRGLDQPQHF
NA	TRBJ2-7	TRBV7-9	CASSWGSMYEQYF
NA	TRBJ1-1	TRBV5-1	CASSFAPGRTEAFF
NA	TRBJ2-2	TRBV6-4	CASSPDLTNTGELFF
NA	TRBJ2-1	TRBV7-3	CASSTSGTSNEQFF
NA	TRBJ1-3	TRBV10-3	CAISGGAGTIYF
NA	TRBJ2-5	TRBV5-4	CASSLRGEETQYF
NA	TRBJ2-3	TRBV2	CARAGDQTDTQYF
NA	TRBJ2-7	TRBV19	CASRDREDEQYF
NA	TRBJ2-3	TRBV11-2	CASSLDFGTDTQYF
NA	TRBJ2-5	TRBV28	CASSGGGGETQYF
NA	TRBJ1-2	TRBV15	CATSRQHTLYGYTF
NA	TRBJ1-5	TRBV19	CARTGRYSNQPQHF
medium-sized	TRBJ2-1	TRBV9	CASSSKGGETSYNEQFF
NA	TRBJ2-3	TRBV5-1	CASRWASGNTDTQYF
NA	TRBJ1-1	TRBV19	CASSTTGEAFF
NA	TRBJ2-1	TRBV5-1	CASSLQFGSYNEQFF
NA	TRBJ1-2	TRBV7-2	CASSSGQINYGYTF
NA	TRBJ2-2	TRBV29-1	CSVGGLAGGPGTGELFF
NA	TRBJ1-1	TRBV28	CASSLIETEAFF
NA	TRBJ2-1	TRBV4-2	CASSQDPAGAGARIEQFF
NA	TRBJ1-1	TRBV5-1	CASSPREGLLNTEAFF
NA	TRBJ2-1	TRBV5-4	CASSSRLAGLYNEQFF
NA	TRBJ2-7	TRBV7-8	CASSPLAGSYEQYF
NA	TRBJ2-3	TRBV30	CAWSPIAGRSDTQYF
NA	TRBJ1-5	TRBV5-5	CASSLVDGNQPQHF
NA	TRBJ2-7	TRBV6-5	CASSLGTSGYEQYF
NA	TRBJ2-5	TRBV7-9	CASSLRAGGQETQYF
NA	TRBJ2-1	TRBV7-9	CASSTGLAGNRNEQFF